Given below is one T cell receptor (beta chain) in context. This sample is drawn from a study of T cell changes during pregnancy in multiple sclerosis. V dropped 5 bases and J dropped 0 bases, with 10 bases sitting between them. This CDR3 contains 14 residues. Germline V lookup: CDR1 MNHEY, CDR2 SVGAGI. Using immunoSEQ multiplex PCR, the repertoire was profiled, and TCRdb retains in-frame clones only, with some absent. Among roughly 75,000 clones, approximately 94% were seen once, and the ten largest hold about 2.5%. The clonotype comes from a female donor in good health, enrolled as a control in a pregnancy study. The material sequenced was peripheral blood, taken after pregnancy. V is TRBV6-5 and J is TRBJ1-1; no reliable D call. CDR3 region: CASSAPEMNTEAFF. CDR3 nucleotides: TGTGCCAGCAGTGCGCCGGAGATGAACACTGAAGCTTTCTTT.